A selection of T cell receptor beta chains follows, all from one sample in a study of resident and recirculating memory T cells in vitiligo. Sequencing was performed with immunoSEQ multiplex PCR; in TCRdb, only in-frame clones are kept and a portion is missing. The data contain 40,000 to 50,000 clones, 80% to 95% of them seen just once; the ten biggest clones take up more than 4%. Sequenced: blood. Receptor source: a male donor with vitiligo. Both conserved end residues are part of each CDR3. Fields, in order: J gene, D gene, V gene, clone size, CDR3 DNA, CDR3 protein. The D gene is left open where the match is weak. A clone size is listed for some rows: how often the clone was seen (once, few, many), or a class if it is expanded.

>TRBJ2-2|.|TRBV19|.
TGTGCCAGTAGTATTGAGGCCAGGGTAGGGTTCGGGGAGCTGTTTTTT
CASSIEARVGFGELFF
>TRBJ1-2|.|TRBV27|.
TGTGCCAGCAGTTCCCGACGGGTGACCTATCAAGTTGCTGGCTACACCTTC
CASSSRRVTYQVAGYTF
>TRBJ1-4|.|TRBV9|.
TGTGCCAGCAGCGTAGGGGGGGAGGGGGACGAAAAACTGTTTTTT
CASSVGGEGDEKLFF
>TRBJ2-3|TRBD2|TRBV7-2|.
TGTGCCAGCAGCTTACCTAGCGGGGGCACAGATACGCAGTATTTT
CASSLPSGGTDTQYF
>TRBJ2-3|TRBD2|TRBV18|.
TGTGCCAGCTCATTTAGCGGGGGGCCCACAGATACGCAGTATTTT
CASSFSGGPTDTQYF
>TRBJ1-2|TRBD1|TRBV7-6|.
TGTGCCAGCAGCTTAGGGACAGGTCCATATGGCTACACCTTC
CASSLGTGPYGYTF
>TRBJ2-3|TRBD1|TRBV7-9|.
TGTGCCAGCAGCAGCCGACAGGGCGATACGCAGTATTTT
CASSSRQGDTQYF
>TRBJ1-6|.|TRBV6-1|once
TGTGCCAGCAGTGAGTCGGTAGGGGCGATTAATTCACCCCTCCACTTT
CASSESVGAINSPLHF
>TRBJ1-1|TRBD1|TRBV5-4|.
TGTGCCAGCAGCCTACGGGACAGGGGGCTCACTGAAGCTTTCTTT
CASSLRDRGLTEAFF
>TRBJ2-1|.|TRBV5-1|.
TGCGCCAGCAGTAGCCCAGGGCCTCGGGTGGTTGAGCAGTTCTTC
CASSSPGPRVVEQFF
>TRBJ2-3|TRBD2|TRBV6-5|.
TGTGCCAGCAGGGAGACTAGCGGGCACACAGATACGCAGTATTTT
CASRETSGHTDTQYF
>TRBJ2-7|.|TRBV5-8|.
TGTGCCAGCAGCTCGGTCGGCTACGAGCAGTACTTC
CASSSVGYEQYF
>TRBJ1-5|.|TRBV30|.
TGTGCCTGGAGCCAGGACAGAGATCAGCCCCAGCATTTT
CAWSQDRDQPQHF
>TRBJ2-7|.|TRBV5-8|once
TGTGCCAGCAGCAAGGACGGGAACTACGAGCAGTACTTC
CASSKDGNYEQYF
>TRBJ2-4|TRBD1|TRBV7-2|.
TGTGCCAGCAGTCGGGACAGGGCGTCCAAAAACATTCAGTACTTC
CASSRDRASKNIQYF
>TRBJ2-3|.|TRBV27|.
TGTGCCAGCAGTCCCAGAGGGGGGGGGCACACAGATACGCAGTATTTT
CASSPRGGGHTDTQYF
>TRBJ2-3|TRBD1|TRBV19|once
TGTGCCAGTAGTATTTCGGGACAGGGGACAGATACGCAGTATTTT
CASSISGQGTDTQYF
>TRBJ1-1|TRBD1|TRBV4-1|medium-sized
TGCGCCAGCAGCCAAGCAGGGGGATTCACTGAAGCTTTCTTT
CASSQAGGFTEAFF
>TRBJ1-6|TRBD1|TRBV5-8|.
TGTGCCAGCAGCTTATACCGGGACAGCTTCCACTTT
CASSLYRDSFHF
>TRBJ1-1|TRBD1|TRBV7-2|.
TGTGCCAGCAGCTCCGGACAGGAACCAGGGGGGAACACTGAAGCTTTCTTT
CASSSGQEPGGNTEAFF
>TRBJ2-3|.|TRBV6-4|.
TGTGCCACTCGGGGTCCCGGCACAGATACGCAGTATTTT
CATRGPGTDTQYF
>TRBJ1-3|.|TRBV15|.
TGTGCCACCATGGGGGGCTCTGGAAACACCATATATTTT
CATMGGSGNTIYF
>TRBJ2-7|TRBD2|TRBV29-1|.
TGCAGCGCGGGAGGGCTCGCCGAGCAGTACTTC
CSAGGLAEQYF
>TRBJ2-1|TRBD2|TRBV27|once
TGTGCCAGCAGTTCGTTACCGGGACTAGCGGTCGGTGAGCAGTTCTTC
CASSSLPGLAVGEQFF
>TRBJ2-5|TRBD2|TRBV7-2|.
TGTGCCAGCAGCCGGGGGGTAATCGAGACCCAGTACTTC
CASSRGVIETQYF
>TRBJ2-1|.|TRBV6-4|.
TGTGCCAGCAGTGGCCCCGGAGGGAATGAGCAGTTCTTC
CASSGPGGNEQFF
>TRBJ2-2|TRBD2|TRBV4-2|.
TGTGCCAGCAGCCAACCTAGCGGGGCCTCTCTCAACACCGGGGAGCTGTTTTTT
CASSQPSGASLNTGELFF
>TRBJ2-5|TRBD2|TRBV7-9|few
TGTGCCAGCAGCTTAGGAAGCGGGGATTTAGAGACCCAGTACTTC
CASSLGSGDLETQYF
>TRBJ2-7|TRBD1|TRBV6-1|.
TGTGCCAGCATAAGGGGACAGCCCAGGTACGAGCAGTACTTC
CASIRGQPRYEQYF
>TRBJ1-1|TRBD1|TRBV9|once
TGTGCCAGCAGCGTAGGGGACAGGGTCGGCACTGAAGCTTTCTTT
CASSVGDRVGTEAFF
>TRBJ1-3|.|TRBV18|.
TGTGCCAGCTCACGGGCGGGTATTGGAAACACCATATATTTT
CASSRAGIGNTIYF
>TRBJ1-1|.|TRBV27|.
TGTGCCAGCAGTTTATGGGGACAGAACACTGAAGCTTTCTTT
CASSLWGQNTEAFF
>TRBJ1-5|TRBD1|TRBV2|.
TGTGCCAGCAGTGGGTATCGCAGGGGGCAAGGGGGCAATCAGCCCCAGCATTTT
CASSGYRRGQGGNQPQHF
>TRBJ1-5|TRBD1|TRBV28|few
TGTGCCAGCGGGGAGAACAGGGGGCATTTT
CASGENRGHF
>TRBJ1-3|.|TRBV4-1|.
TGCGCCAGCAGCCAAGATGACAGCTCTGGAAACACCATATATTTT
CASSQDDSSGNTIYF
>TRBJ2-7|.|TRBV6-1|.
TGTGCCAGCCTTCCCAGCGTCCTTTACTACGAGCAGTACTTC
CASLPSVLYYEQYF
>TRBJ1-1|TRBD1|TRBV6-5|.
TGTGCCAGCAGGGGACAGCCCAACACTGAAGCTTTCTTT
CASRGQPNTEAFF
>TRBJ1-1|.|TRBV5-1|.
TGCGCCAGCAGGCGGAAGAGCGACACTGAAGCTTTCTTT
CASRRKSDTEAFF
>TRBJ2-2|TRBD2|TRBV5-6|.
TGTGCCAGCAGCTTGATCTCTAGCGGGTACCTCCGGGAGCTGTTTTTT
CASSLISSGYLRELFF
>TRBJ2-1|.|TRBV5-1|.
TGCGCCAGCAGCTTGGAGCCGGGAATGTGGCAGTTCTTC
CASSLEPGMWQFF
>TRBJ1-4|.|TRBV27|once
TGTGCCAGCAGTCTTACAGGGACAACTAATGAAAAACTGTTTTTT
CASSLTGTTNEKLFF
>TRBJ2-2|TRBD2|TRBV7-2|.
TGTGCCAGCAGCCGAGACGGGGGGACCGGGGAGCTGTTTTTT
CASSRDGGTGELFF
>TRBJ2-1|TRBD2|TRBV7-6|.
TGTGCCAGCAGCTCGGGACTAGCGGGGGCCTACAATGAGCAGTTCTTC
CASSSGLAGAYNEQFF
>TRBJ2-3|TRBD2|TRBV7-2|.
TGTGCCAGCAGCGGGCTAGCGGGGGGGAGGGATACGCAGTATTTT
CASSGLAGGRDTQYF
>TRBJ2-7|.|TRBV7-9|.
TGTGCCAGCAGTCTTGGAGGTGGGGACGAGCAGTACTTC
CASSLGGGDEQYF
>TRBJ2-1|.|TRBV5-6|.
TGTGCCAGCAGCTTGGGAGTGGGCAGGGCCTACAATGAGCAGTTCTTC
CASSLGVGRAYNEQFF
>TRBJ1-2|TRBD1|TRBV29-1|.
TGCAGCGTTGAAGCATACCCGGGACAGGGAGACTATGGCTACACCTTC
CSVEAYPGQGDYGYTF
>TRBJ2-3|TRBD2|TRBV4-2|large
TGTGCCAGCAGCCAAGAGGACGGGGGGGGAGCAGATACGCAGTATTTT
CASSQEDGGGADTQYF
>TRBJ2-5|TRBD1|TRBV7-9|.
TGTGCCAGCAGCTTAGTTAAGGGGGCTGGGGAGACCCAGTACTTC
CASSLVKGAGETQYF
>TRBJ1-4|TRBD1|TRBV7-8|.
TGTGCCAGCAGCCGTTCCCGGGACAGGGCCCGGGGTGAAAAACTGTTTTTT
CASSRSRDRARGEKLFF
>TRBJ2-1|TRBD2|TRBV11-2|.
TGTGCCAGCAGCCCCGGACTAGTAGGCCCCAATGAGCAGTTCTTC
CASSPGLVGPNEQFF
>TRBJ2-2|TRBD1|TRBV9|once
TGTGCCAGCAGCGCCCTTATGACAGGGGTTACCGGGGAGCTGTTTTTT
CASSALMTGVTGELFF
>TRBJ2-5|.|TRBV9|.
TGTGCCAGCAGCGTCAGTCACGGCGGGGAAGAGACCCAGTACTTC
CASSVSHGGEETQYF
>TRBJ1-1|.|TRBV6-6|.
TGTGCCAGCAGTTCGACAGAGAACACTGAAGCTTTCTTT
CASSSTENTEAFF
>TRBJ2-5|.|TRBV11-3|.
TGTGCCAGCAGCCCTCAACGGGGCCAAGAGACCCAGTACTTC
CASSPQRGQETQYF
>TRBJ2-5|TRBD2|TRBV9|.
TGTGCCAGCAGCGCCGGGACTAGCGGGGGGGTCCAAGAGACCCAGTACTTC
CASSAGTSGGVQETQYF
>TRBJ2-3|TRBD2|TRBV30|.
TGTGCCTGGAGAGAAAAAGGGCTAGCGGTTCCTTCTAGCACAGATACGCAGTATTTT
CAWREKGLAVPSSTDTQYF
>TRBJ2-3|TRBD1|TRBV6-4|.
TGTGCCAGCAGTGACTCAGGGGGCAACACAGATACGCAGTATTTT
CASSDSGGNTDTQYF
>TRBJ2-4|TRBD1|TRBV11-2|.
TGTGCCAGCAGCTTAGGGACAGGTGAAAACATTCAGTACTTC
CASSLGTGENIQYF
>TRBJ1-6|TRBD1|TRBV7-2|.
TGTGCCAGCAGCTTAGGACAGGGCTCCTATAATTCACCCCTCCACTTT
CASSLGQGSYNSPLHF